This TCR beta chain was retrieved from a study of a mutant IDH1 vaccine in newly diagnosed glioma. Study summary: Vaccines were first given 4-6 weeks after radiotherapy alone, or with temozolomide cycles. Treated patients comprised 62.5% males and approximately 38% females, mean age approximately 37 years. General study findings and limits: Whatever changes occurred in top peripheral T cell clonotypes seemed unrelated to pseudoprogression.

Measured with immunoSEQ multiplex PCR; TCRdb has only the in-frame clones, and not every one. The sample gives roughly 120,000 clones, around 77% of which show up once; under 5.5% is in the top ten. Indicated time point: week 11, during vaccination. One vaccine dose held 300 ug of mutant IDH1 20-mer peptide and came with topical imiquimod. Astrocytomas that were new, WHO grade 3 or 4, IDH1-mutant and ATRX-lost were present in the donors. The length of the CDR3 is 14 residues. Trimming shortened V by 6 bases and J by 1 base, and 14 bases separated the two germline ends. Germline CDR1 SQVTM, CDR2 ANQGSEA. Comment on this clone: Its antigen is as yet unknown.

The rearrangement links TRBV29-1 to TRBJ2-3; the D is unclear. Sequenced material: PBMCs, taken from a glioma patient whose treatment included an IDH1 peptide vaccine. The receptor was isolated from a man aged 35-49 years with glioma. The CDR3 DNA follows: TGCAGCGTGATAATTTCAACTGGCACAGATACGCAGTATTTT. Protein product: CSVIISTGTDTQYF.